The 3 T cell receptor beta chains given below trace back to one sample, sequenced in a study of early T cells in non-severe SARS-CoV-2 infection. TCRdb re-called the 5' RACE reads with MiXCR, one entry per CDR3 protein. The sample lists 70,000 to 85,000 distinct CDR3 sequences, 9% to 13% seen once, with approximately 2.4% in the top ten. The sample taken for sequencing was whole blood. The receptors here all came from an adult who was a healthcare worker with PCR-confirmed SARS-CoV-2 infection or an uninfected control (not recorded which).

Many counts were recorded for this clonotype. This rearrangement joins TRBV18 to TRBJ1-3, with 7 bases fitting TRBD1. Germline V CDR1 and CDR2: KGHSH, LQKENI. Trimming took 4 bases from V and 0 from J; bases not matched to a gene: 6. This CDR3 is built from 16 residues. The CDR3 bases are TGTGCCAGCTCACTAGCCGGGACAGCCTCTGGAAACACCATATATTTT. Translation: CASSLAGTASGNTIYF.

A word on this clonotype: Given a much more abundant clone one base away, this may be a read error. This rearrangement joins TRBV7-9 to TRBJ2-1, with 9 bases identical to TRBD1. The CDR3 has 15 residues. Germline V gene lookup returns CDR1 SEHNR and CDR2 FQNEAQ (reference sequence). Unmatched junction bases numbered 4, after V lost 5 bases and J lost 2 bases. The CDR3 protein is CASSRGQGPYNEQFF. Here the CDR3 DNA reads TGTGCCAGCAGCCGGGGACAGGGTCCCTACAATGAGCAGTTCTTC.

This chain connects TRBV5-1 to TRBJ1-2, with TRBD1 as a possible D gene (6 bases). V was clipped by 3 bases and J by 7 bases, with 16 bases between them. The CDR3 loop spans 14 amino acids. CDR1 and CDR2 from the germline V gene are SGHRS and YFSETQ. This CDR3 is CASSSVAGEGGYTF. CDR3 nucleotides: TGCGCCAGCAGCTCGGTGGCAGGGGAAGGTGGCTACACCTTC. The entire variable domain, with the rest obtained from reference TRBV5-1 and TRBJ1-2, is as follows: KAGVTQTPRYLIKTRGQQVTLSCSPISGHRSVSWYQQTPGQGLQFLFEYFSETQRNKGNFPGRFSGRQFSNSRSEMNVSTLELGDSALYLCASSSVAGEGGYTFGSGTRLTVV.